This T cell receptor beta chain was identified in a study of a mutant IDH1 vaccine in newly diagnosed glioma. General study findings and limits: Seemingly, pseudoprogression had no relation to changes in the top peripheral T cell clonotypes.

Libraries were prepared by immunoSEQ multiplex PCR; TCRdb keeps only in-frame clonotypes and omits some of them. Altogether tens of thousands of clones are present, around nine tenths being singletons, with the ten largest covering about 0.6%. A note on this clone: What it binds is not known. Its ends do not fully match the called genes, so a read error is possible.

Noted time point: week 5, during vaccination. Vaccinated patients received 300 ug of mutant IDH1 20-mer peptide per dose, with topical imiquimod. Donors harbored newly found WHO grade 3 or 4 IDH1-mutant, ATRX-lost astrocytomas. The clonotype comes from a woman aged 50 to 60 with glioma. The sample consisted of PBMCs, taken from a glioma patient whose treatment included an IDH1 peptide vaccine.

CDR3: CAGSEVTGELFF. The DNA for the CDR3 is TGTGCCGGCAGTGAGGTGACCGGGGAGCTGTTTTTT. The genes are TRBV13 and TRBJ2-2; D call uncertain. Germline V gene data show CDR1 as PRHDT and CDR2 as FYEKMQ (reference sequence). CDR3 length: 12 residues.